The rows below give T cell receptor beta chains drawn from one sample of a study of cytotoxic CD8 clonotypes in ibrutinib-treated CLL. TCRdb's table, derived via immunoSEQ multiplex PCR, lists solely in-frame clones and lacks some. Found here are around 140,000 clones, about three quarters of them singletons; the top ten hold 4.5% to 6.5%. The material sequenced was PBMCs, taken after 24 months of ibrutinib treatment. The receptors originated from a human donor with chronic lymphocytic leukemia. Both conserved end residues are part of each CDR3. The D gene is left open where the match is weak. For some rows the clone size is stated as once, few or many, or as a class when expanded; others skip it.

V,size,J,D,CDR3,DNA
TRBV9,NA,TRBJ1-3,NA,CASSVSSSGNTIYF,TGTGCCAGCAGCGTCTCAAGCTCTGGAAACACCATATATTTT
TRBV28,NA,TRBJ2-7,TRBD1,CASSLGQALYEQYF,TGTGCCAGCAGTTTAGGACAGGCCCTCTACGAGCAGTACTTC
TRBV14,NA,TRBJ1-2,NA,CASSQVGPITGYTF,TGTGCCAGCAGCCAAGTTGGGCCTATTACTGGCTACACCTTC
TRBV19,NA,TRBJ1-2,NA,CASTWTSLSGYTF,TGTGCCAGTACCTGGACTTCGTTAAGTGGCTACACCTTC
TRBV28,NA,TRBJ1-5,NA,CASSLGWAGWHF,TGTGCCAGCAGTTTGGGGTGGGCAGGGTGGCATTTT
TRBV4-3,NA,TRBJ1-2,TRBD1,CASSPDRGYGYTF,TGCGCCAGCAGCCCAGACAGGGGGTATGGCTACACCTTC
TRBV18,NA,TRBJ2-7,TRBD2,CASSPGLAHYEQYF,TGTGCCAGCTCACCAGGACTAGCCCACTACGAGCAGTACTTC
TRBV27,NA,TRBJ2-2,NA,CASSAYRANTGELFF,TGTGCCAGCAGTGCCTACAGAGCGAACACCGGGGAGCTGTTTTTT
TRBV5-3,NA,TRBJ2-3,NA,CARSPNRVPSTDTQYF,TGTGCCAGAAGTCCAAACAGGGTGCCGAGCACAGATACGCAGTATTTT
TRBV30,few,TRBJ1-3,NA,CAWSVPGNTIYF,TGTGCCTGGAGTGTGCCTGGAAACACCATATATTTT
TRBV30,few,TRBJ1-4,NA,CAWSPSGKLFF,TGTGCCTGGAGCCCCTCAGGGAAACTGTTTTTT
TRBV9,NA,TRBJ2-5,NA,CASSVGGTASHQETQYF,TGTGCCAGCAGCGTAGGGGGGACGGCTAGCCACCAAGAGACCCAGTACTTC
TRBV19,NA,TRBJ2-3,NA,CASSIRGGDTQYF,TGTGCCAGTAGTATAAGGGGAGGCGATACGCAGTATTTT
TRBV12-5,NA,TRBJ2-1,TRBD1,CASGQGGLSYNEQFF,TGTGCTAGTGGACAAGGGGGCCTTTCTTACAATGAGCAGTTCTTC
TRBV28,NA,TRBJ2-7,NA,CASSPRGSQYF,TGTGCCAGCAGTCCAAGGGGGTCCCAGTACTTC
TRBV6-1,NA,TRBJ2-1,NA,CASSVPRDHYNEQFF,TGTGCCAGCAGCGTACCCAGGGACCACTACAATGAGCAGTTCTTC